Included here is one T cell receptor (beta chain) sequence, with context. Individuals aged about 18 to 89 years were recruited from roughly 23 US areas. Participants were placed into cohorts based on the clinical history they reported. The data originate from a study of blood T cell repertoires in COVID-19. The overall study: Samples came from the United States, Italy and Spain, spanning acute and convalescent COVID-19.

Clones were sequenced by immunoSEQ multiplex PCR, and TCRdb holds only the in-frame ones, with some missing. The sample records a few hundred thousand clones, around 91% being singletons. CDR3 length: 14 amino acids. Germline assignment: CDR1 MGHRA and CDR2 YSYEKL. Trimming took off 1 base at V and 7 bases at J, with 10 bases between the two ends. This clonotype was sampled from a man aged 25 to 40 who had recovered from COVID-19. The specimen sequenced was PBMCs or T cells enriched from blood (not recorded which). This chain links TRBV4-1 with TRBJ2-2, with D maybe TRBD1 (6 bases). The CDR3 nucleotides are TGCGCCAGCAGCCAAGTCAGGGGAGACGGGGAGCTGTTTTTT. Encoded protein: CASSQVRGDGELFF.